The 32 T cell receptor beta chains below come from one sample, sequenced in a study of response to subunit inactivated influenza vaccine. Using its own MiXCR run on the RT-PCR reads, TCRdb lists one record per CDR3 protein. This sample has hundreds of thousands of distinct CDR3 sequences, with less than 20% found just once. Sequencing used PBMCs from blood, obtained 12 days after vaccination. The receptors stem from a man aged 50 or older who received an inactivated influenza vaccine.

This CDR3 reads CSPKRDGFIGGTEAFF. CDR3 in DNA: TGCAGCCCCAAGCGCGACGGCTTCATCGGGGGCACTGAAGCTTTCTTT. The chain uses TRBV20-1 and TRBJ1-1; a weak D match, TRBD1 (5 bases). The germline CDR1 and CDR2 sequences are DFQATT and SNEGSKA (reference sequence). The CDR3 contains 16 residues.

V gene TRBV7-6 combines with J gene TRBJ1-6; D uncertain. Trimming removed 5 bases from V and 7 bases from J, with 6 bases in between. The CDR3 totals 12 residues. Germline values: CDR1 SGHVS, CDR2 FNYEAQ. The CDR3 DNA sequence: TGTGCCAGCAGCCGAGAGAATTCACCCCTCCACTTT. Translating it yields CASSRENSPLHF.

DNA for the CDR3: TGTGCCAGCAGCGAGGTGTACCGGGGCAATGAGCAGTTCTTC. The encoded protein is CASSEVYRGNEQFF. This sequence joins TRBV21-1 and TRBJ2-1; whether TRBD1, the table's D call, matches the DNA was not checked. TRBV21-1 is given as a pseudogene. The CDR3 is 14 residues long.

The CDR3 protein is CASSLSGPSEQYF. CDR3 nucleotides: TGTGCCAGCAGTTTAAGTGGTCCCTCCGAGCAGTACTTC. This chain links TRBV12-3 or TRBV12-4 with TRBJ2-7; unclear D gene. Between the trimmed V and J ends, which lost 2 bases and 6 bases, there was a span of 11 bases. This CDR3 has 13 amino acids.

V is TRBV7-2 and J is TRBJ2-5; D possibly corresponds to TRBD2 (5 bases). This CDR3 region has 15 residues. Germline CDR1 reads SGHTA; CDR2 reads FQGNSA. The V gene lost 0 bases and the J gene lost 2 bases, with 10 bases spanning the gap. CDR3 sequence (DNA): TGTGCCAGCAGCTTAGCTTGGGGAGTTCAAGAGACCCAGTACTTC. Translated: CASSLAWGVQETQYF.

Ten or more counts support this clonotype. The rearrangement joins TRBV12-3 or TRBV12-4 to TRBJ2-7; a weak D match, TRBD2 (5 bases). Trimming took off 3 bases at V and 2 bases at J, with 8 bases between the two ends. CDR3 length: 13 amino acids. The CDR3 DNA reads as TGTGCCAGCAGTTTGTCCGGGGCCTACGAGCAGTACTTC. Translating it yields CASSLSGAYEQYF.

This clonotype has more than one count but fewer than ten. The J gene is TRBJ2-2, the V gene TRBV6-5; 7 bases align to TRBD2. The junction had 4 bases not matched to a gene; V was cut back by 3 bases and J by 3 bases. Germline CDR1 and CDR2: MNHEY and SVGAGI. The CDR3 has 15 residues. The CDR3 loop is CASSYQRGDTGELFF. The DNA for the CDR3 is TGTGCCAGCAGTTATCAGCGGGGAGACACCGGGGAGCTGTTTTTT.

The chain has TRBV7-2 and TRBJ2-5, with D unclear. Germline assignment: CDR1 SGHTA and CDR2 FQGNSA. The V and J ends lost 4 bases and 5 bases respectively, with 11 bases between them. The CDR3 extends over 13 amino acids. This CDR3 is CASSSLFGETQYF. CDR3 DNA sequence: TGTGCCAGCAGCTCCCTATTCGGGGAGACCCAGTACTTC.

To note about this clonotype: At one boundary the junction diverges from the germline segment, which might be a read error. The V call is TRBV5-1, the J call TRBJ2-7, with no clear D. Germline CDR1 SGHRS, CDR2 YFSETQ. The CDR3 extends over 12 amino acids. CDR3 DNA: TGCGCCAGCAGATCAGGACGGAACGAGCAGCACTTC. It codes for CASRSGRNEQHF.

The chain is built from TRBV7-9 and TRBJ1-2; D is uncertain. Trimming cost V 2 bases and J 4 bases, with 8 bases left between them. Germline CDR1 reads SEHNR; CDR2 reads FQNEAQ (reference sequence). The CDR3 runs 13 residues. CDR3 DNA sequence: TGTGCCAGCAGCTTATTGTCCACCTATGGCTACACCTTC. Its translation is CASSLLSTYGYTF.

This clonotype was seen only a few times. The CDR3 here is CASSLIPRVKVTEAFF. Here the CDR3 DNA reads TGCGCCAGCAGCTTGATCCCTCGGGTAAAGGTCACTGAAGCTTTCTTT. This chain connects TRBV5-1 to TRBJ1-1; D is unclear. The V end was cut by 1 base, the J end by 4 bases, with 17 bases between. CDR3 size: 16 residues. From germline, CDR1 is SGHRS and CDR2 YFSETQ.

The genes are TRBV7-9 and TRBJ1-4; perhaps TRBD1 as D (5 bases). Trimming took 0 bases from V and 14 from J, leaving 16 bases between them. The CDR3 contains 14 residues. Germline CDR1 reads SEHNR; CDR2 reads FQNEAQ (reference sequence). CDR3 DNA sequence: TGTGCCAGCAGCTTAGCGGGCACAGGCCCGGTCCTGTTTTTT. Encoded protein: CASSLAGTGPVLFF.

In this sample, this clonotype turned up a few times. The chain employs TRBV7-2 and TRBJ2-2, with D perhaps given as TRBD1 or TRBD2 (5 bases each). The CDR3 has 13 amino acids. The V end lost 7 bases, the J end lost 6 bases, and 12 bases lay between the germline ends. Germline CDR1 is SGHTA and CDR2 is FQGNSA. The DNA for the CDR3 is TGTGCCAGCATGTCCCGGGGCCCCGGGGAGCTGTTTTTT. Amino acids: CASMSRGPGELFF. The whole variable domain, remainder taken from reference TRBV7-2 and TRBJ2-2, is GAGVSQSPSNKVTEKGKDVELRCDPISGHTALYWYRQSLGQGLEFLIYFQGNSAPDKSGLPSDRFSAERTGGSVSTLTIQRTQQEDSAVYLCASMSRGPGELFFGEGSRLTVL.

This clonotype turned up a few times. The chain joins TRBV6-1 to TRBJ2-7, with 8 nucleotides matching TRBD1. This CDR3 comprises 15 residues. The V gene end was trimmed by 6 bases and the J gene end by 2 bases; junction bases not matched to a gene: 9. Germline CDR1 MNHNS, CDR2 SASEGT. The CDR3 reads CASRPGQGLTYEQYF. DNA for the CDR3: TGTGCCAGCAGGCCAGGACAGGGTCTAACCTACGAGCAGTACTTC.

The chain links TRBV20-1 to TRBJ2-3, with TRBD2 matching 7 bases. The germline CDR1 and CDR2 sequences are DFQATT and SNEGSKA (reference sequence). The CDR3 sequence is 15 residues long. V was clipped by 6 bases and J by 8 bases; unmatched bases: 17. In nucleotides, the CDR3 is TGCAGTGCCGAAATTACTGGACGGGAGGTCGGTACGCAGTATTTT. It translates to CSAEITGREVGTQYF.

The V gene is TRBV12-3 or TRBV12-4, the J gene TRBJ1-6; 8 bases are a match to TRBD1. With V trimmed by 5 bases and J by 7 bases, 16 bases remained unmatched. This CDR3 contains 18 residues. DNA of the CDR3: TGTGCCAGCAGTCCCCGCGACAGGGGAAGGAAGGGAAATTCACCCCTCCACTTT. It translates to CASSPRDRGRKGNSPLHF.

This clonotype was counted between two and nine times. The chain uses TRBV4-1 and TRBJ1-6; D may be TRBD1 (5 bases). There are 16 residues in the CDR3. The germline CDR1 and CDR2 sequences are MGHRA and YSYEKL. The V gene lost 1 base and the J gene lost 5 bases, with 12 bases spanning the gap. The chain's CDR3 is CASSQVGARNNSPLHF. In DNA form, the CDR3 reads TGCGCCAGCAGCCAAGTCGGGGCCCGGAATAATTCACCCCTCCACTTT.

This clonotype came up a few times. The J gene is TRBJ2-1, the V gene TRBV7-8; TRBD2 agrees at 9 bases. CDR1 is SGHVS, CDR2 FQNEAQ, per germline. This CDR3 is 15 amino acids long. Trimming removed 6 bases from V and 6 bases from J; junction bases left unmatched: 9. CDR3 DNA: TGTGCCAGCAGATTCAGGCTAGCGGGGTCCAATGAGCAGTTCTTC. This sequence encodes CASRFRLAGSNEQFF. Based on the CDR3 plus reference TRBV7-8 and TRBJ2-1, the full variable domain is GAGVSQSPRYKVAKRGQDVALRCDPISGHVSLFWYQQALGQGPEFLTYFQNEAQLDKSGLPSDRFFAERPEGSVSTLKIQRTQQEDSAVYLCASRFRLAGSNEQFFGPGTRLTVL.

Only a few counts were recorded for this clonotype. V is TRBV9 and J is TRBJ2-1; no definite D call. The CDR3 sequence is 14 residues long. The V end was cut by 7 bases, the J end by 6 bases, with 17 bases between. Germline V CDR1 and CDR2: SGDLS, YYNGEE. For the CDR3, the DNA is TGTGCCAGCTGTCCATTTACAAGTTGCAATGAGCAGTTCTTC. Protein: CASCPFTSCNEQFF.

This chain connects TRBV28 to TRBJ2-2; D might be TRBD1 (5 bases). V lost 1 base to trimming and J lost 5 bases, with 8 bases between them. CDR3 length: 14 residues. Germline values: CDR1 MDHEN, CDR2 SYDVKM. This CDR3 is CASSLSRVTGELFF. The DNA for the CDR3 is TGTGCCAGCAGTTTATCCAGGGTTACCGGGGAGCTGTTTTTT.

The genes are TRBV5-1 and TRBJ2-7; 11 bases fit TRBD2. With V trimmed by 0 bases and J by 12 bases, 14 bases remained unmatched. Germline CDR1 SGHRS, CDR2 YFSETQ. The CDR3 has 16 residues. CDR3 loop: CASSLAFGTSGTLRYF. For the CDR3, the DNA is TGCGCCAGCAGCTTGGCCTTCGGGACTAGCGGCACTCTGCGGTACTTC.

The chain carries TRBV12-3 or TRBV12-4 and TRBJ2-3; D is perhaps TRBD2 (6 bases). V was shortened by 5 bases and J by 5 bases, with 11 bases between the two germline ends. The CDR3 consists of 13 residues. CDR3 in amino acids: CASSRTTEDTQYF. Here the CDR3 DNA reads TGTGCCAGCAGTCGGACTACCGAAGATACGCAGTATTTT.

The rearrangement joins TRBV29-1 to TRBJ2-7, with TRBD1 matching over 7 bases. The ends lost 0 bases at V and 1 base at J; junction bases unmatched: 6. The V gene's germline CDR1 is SQVTM and CDR2 ANQGSEA. This CDR3 spans 15 amino acids. The CDR3 sequence: CSVEDWAGGSYEQYF. CDR3 sequence (DNA): TGCAGCGTTGAAGATTGGGCAGGGGGATCCTACGAGCAGTACTTC.

The chain joins TRBV19 to TRBJ1-5, with 7 bases that match TRBD1. Germline CDR1 and CDR2: LNHDA and SQIVND (reference sequence). The CDR3 covers 15 residues. V lost 8 bases and J lost 0; bases outside the gene matches: 7. The DNA for the CDR3 is TGTGCCAGTCAGAACAGGGGTTATAGCAATCAGCCCCAGCATTTT. This sequence encodes CASQNRGYSNQPQHF.

The genes are TRBV10-1 and TRBJ2-1, with 10 bases fitting TRBD2. J was trimmed by 2 bases and V by 0 bases; bases with no gene match: 1. CDR1 is WNHNN and CDR2 is SYGVQD in the germline V gene (reference sequence). This CDR3 spans 16 amino acids. CDR3 region: CASSESSGGPYNEQFF. CDR3 coding DNA: TGCGCCAGCAGTGAGTCTAGCGGGGGGCCCTACAATGAGCAGTTCTTC.

In this sample, this clonotype turned up a few times. This chain connects TRBV5-1 to TRBJ1-4; D not resolved. With 4 bases removed from V and 3 bases from J, the gap between germline ends came to 13 bases. The CDR3 totals 15 residues. Germline CDR1 is SGHRS and CDR2 is YFSETQ. The CDR3 loop is CASSPLSGSNEKLFF. The CDR3 region has the DNA TGCGCCAGCAGCCCCTTATCGGGGTCTAATGAAAAACTGTTTTTT.

This clonotype appeared a few times. The CDR3 DNA is TGTGCCAGCAGCTTGATCGCGGGGGGCGCTACGCAGTATTTT. Protein sequence: CASSLIAGGATQYF. This chain joins TRBV5-6 and TRBJ2-3; 8 positions agree with TRBD2. The CDR3 runs to 14 residues. V trimming: 1 base; J trimming: 8 bases; junction bases outside the gene matches: 6. CDR1 is SGHDT and CDR2 is YYEEEE in the germline V gene.

This clonotype has only one observation. The chain couples TRBV5-1 to TRBJ2-3; tentatively, D is TRBD2 (5 bases). The V end lost 4 bases, the J end lost 3 bases, and 12 bases lay between the germline ends. This CDR3 region has 14 residues. Germline CDR1 and CDR2: SGHRS and YFSETQ. CDR3 bases: TGCGCCAGCAGCCCGGAGGCAGGAACAGATACGCAGTATTTT. This encodes CASSPEAGTDTQYF.

The J gene is TRBJ1-6, the V gene TRBV14; 7 bases map to TRBD1. Germline assignment: CDR1 SGHDN and CDR2 FVKESK. The length of the CDR3 is 14 residues. J was trimmed by 2 bases and V by 6 bases; bases with no gene match: 1. DNA for the CDR3: TGTGCCAGCAGTCAGGGGGCCTATAATTCACCCCTCCACTTT. As protein: CASSQGAYNSPLHF.

J is TRBJ2-3 and V is TRBV7-9; D is undetermined. V lost 2 bases, J lost 1 base, and 10 bases lay in between. Germline V gene lookup returns CDR1 SEHNR and CDR2 FQNEAQ (reference sequence). The CDR3 sequence is 15 residues long. Here the CDR3 DNA reads TGTGCCAGCAGCTTATCTAGGCTTCGCACAGATACGCAGTATTTT. This codes for CASSLSRLRTDTQYF.

This clonotype was observed at least ten times. The CDR3 DNA reads as TGCAGCGTGGGACAGGGGGCCGGGCAAGAGACCCAGTACTTC. It specifies CSVGQGAGQETQYF. The chain carries TRBV29-1 and TRBJ2-5; 12 bases line up with TRBD1. The V segment lost 6 bases and the J segment 2 bases; nucleotides outside the gene matches: 4. CDR1 is SQVTM, CDR2 ANQGSEA, per germline. CDR3 length: 14 amino acids.

The rearrangement links TRBV7-2 to TRBJ2-7; possibly TRBD1 for D (6 bases). Trimming removed 7 bases at V and 8 bases at J, with 12 bases between. The CDR3 extends over 11 amino acids. Germline-derived CDR1 and CDR2 are SGHTA and FQGNSA. The CDR3 DNA reads as TGTGCCAGCACCCAGGGGCCACAGCAGTACTTC. Its translation is CASTQGPQQYF.